Sequencing of this TCR beta chain was carried out in a study of cytomegalovirus exposure and HLA in healthy donors (dated by TCRdb to 2017 to 2019). For context, the study as a whole: An earlier analysis of roughly 500 of the donors reported approximately 290 Gb of sequence data and around 120 million unique TCR beta sequences from approximately 180 million T cells. About 5 DR-DQ haplotypes were handled as single units for association and clustering, since linkage in the cohort was strong. Every repertoire in the discovery cohort had been generated on one and the same sequencing platform. In the later analysis, no new phenotypic data were used to find candidate immune exposures; instead, reliance was placed on TCR beta sequences and their occurrence across donors. Genome-wide SNP genotypes for about 55% of the roughly 670 donors were used in a later genetic analysis, which treated that subset as a discovery cohort. In a later analysis, previously published TCR beta repertoires from 550 to 700 donors were re-analyzed and high-resolution HLA genotyping was added so that TCR occurrence patterns could be studied. An early release that covered approximately 600 HLA-typed donors contained about 300 gigabases of sequencing data and 80 million or so unique TCR sequences. In addition to the first cohort of 650 to 800 subjects, a separate validation cohort of about 120 different subjects was used. An earlier analysis of around 540 of the donors applied high-throughput TCR beta sequencing to assess whether each TCR beta V gene segment acted as functional or pseudogenic. The T cell repertoires of about 700 subjects were profiled by immunosequencing and related to cytomegalovirus serostatus. Donor age, sex, ethnicity and CMV serostatus were compiled together with the repertoire data. The study combined high-throughput TCR immunosequencing, statistical association of individual TCRs with disease status, and machine learning to predict cytomegalovirus infection status. HLA typing covered class I and class II loci at four-digit resolution. The number of typed donors differed by locus: about 629-630 for A, B, C, DRB1 and DQB1; 500 to 550 for DQA1; roughly 600 for DPA1; and around 490 for DPB1. Among around 400 genotyped donors of the cohort, an average of around 240,000 unique TCR beta nucleotide sequences were sequenced per donor, roughly a sixth of them non-productive. The study aimed to test whether cataloging public T cell receptors could reveal signatures of past pathogen exposure. Among the 398 genotyped donors, approximately 81% belonged to the genetic ancestry cluster associated with self-reported Caucasian donors. Study-level results and caveats: The cohort was sequenced for TCR beta chains only, and without alpha or paired-chain data the features that could be detected were limited. In a later analysis, TCR association rates were found to vary across HLA loci, with the most associated TCRs seen for DRB1 alleles and the fewest for HLA-C alleles. The presence/absence analyses assumed that sequencing depth was roughly uniform across donors, and that assumption may not be true. Three of the identified cytomegalovirus-associated TCR beta chains were confirmed in vitro to be specific for cytomegalovirus antigens. Strong co-occurrence of HLA alleles, especially DR and DQ, made assigning TCR associations to individual alleles difficult. The study listed 150 to 200 TCR beta chains as associated with cytomegalovirus. A further reported finding was that TCR beta sequences accurately predicted the HLA-A and HLA-B alleles for most subjects in the first cohort. V-gene and J-gene trimming of TCR beta chains was associated with a missense DCLRE1C variant in a later genetic analysis, and the association was replicated in an independent cohort. In a later analysis, several top co-occurrence clusters were reported to appear linked to parvovirus B19, influenza, CMV and Epstein-Barr virus. It was suggested by the authors that the approach could potentially be generalized to other disease states and immunological phenotypes. The classifier was reported to diagnose cytomegalovirus status with high specificity and sensitivity in both the original cohort and the validation cohort. A cluster of highly shared sequence variants was judged likely to represent a technical artifact of the sequencing pipeline. In a later analysis, HLA-associated TCR beta chains showed more clonal expansion and lower generation probabilities than non-associated chains that were equally common. Most CMV-associated TCR beta chains appeared to be HLA-restricted in a later analysis, and the HLA associations seemed to be driven largely by CMV exposure. Linkage disequilibrium might explain the correlated functional status among segregating V segments, but an unknown experimental factor could not be ruled out. Because some donors lacked HLA typing at each locus, the association tests relied only on the typed subset. Over 15 rarely observed V segments, including chromosome 9 orphons, were excluded from the earlier analysis of about 500 of the donors because counts were too low. Most TCR sequences were seen in very few donors, while some public TCRs were found in many individuals. Because the 87-base-pair reads could not distinguish some IMGT-functional V segments, including TRBV6-2 and TRBV6-3, those segments were excluded. An earlier analysis of some 590 of the donors showed that most TCR beta V segments appeared in productive rearrangements either about 87% or about 30% of the time, which broadly matched IMGT annotations. Compared with the roughly 700-donor mean, donors in an Asian-associated ancestry cluster had fewer N-insertions in productive TCRs, according to a later genetic analysis. For the cohort, immune exposure information was limited to CMV serostatus. In a later analysis, 16,951 TCR beta sequences were associated with specific HLA alleles at a false discovery rate of 0.05.

As to this clone: The target of this receptor is not known. Base quality data are lacking; no much larger clone is found one base away.

The library was built by means of the immunoSEQ multiplex PCR assay. The multiplex PCR relied on a mix of 60 forward primers for TCR Vbeta segments and 13 reverse primers for TCR Jbeta segments. A multiplex PCR assay on genomic DNA amplified the CDR3 region of rearranged TCR beta genes. The Illumina HiSeq System was used to sequence the amplified TCR beta libraries as 87-base-pair reads. Processing in the source paper ran as follows. Across the 700 or so repertoires, a later analysis counted about 81 million unique TCR beta chains, roughly 11 million of which were shared by at least two donors. A nearest-neighbor algorithm error-corrected the raw reads and collapsed the reads into unique sequences, merging closely related sequences to remove PCR and sequencing errors. CDR3 sequences were aligned to IMGT reference sequences to assign V, D and J gene segments. For a sequence to be retained, at least a six-nucleotide match to both a V gene segment and a J gene segment was required. Rearrangements were called productive when the CDR3 lacked stop codons and stayed in frame with V and J; all others were non-productive. CDR3 was defined according to IMGT convention as the region running from the second conserved V-encoded cysteine to the conserved J-encoded phenylalanine. In an earlier analysis of some 550 of the donors, sequences lacking an unambiguous match to a single V gene segment were excluded. In an earlier analysis of a few hundred of the donors, a V segment was called functional when productive rearrangements were above 56.7%, and segregating when the standard deviation between donors exceeded 5%. A statistical classification framework was built for diagnosing cytomegalovirus status from the catalog of TCR beta chain sequences. A later analysis assigned V and J genes by comparing TCR nucleotide sequences with IMGT/GENE-DB human TR gene sequences. In a later analysis, CDR3 sequences and most-parsimonious VDJ recombination scenarios were assigned using the TCRdist pipeline. In a later analysis, each TCR beta chain was defined by its CDR3 amino acid sequence together with its V-gene family, and reads without a unique V-gene family were excluded. To address suspected cross-contamination and a sequencing artifact, a later analysis removed approximately 590 highly shared, low-generation-probability nucleotide sequences. In a later analysis, a clonal expansion index was calculated for each public chain from normalized within-repertoire ranks of inferred template counts. Generation probabilities in a later analysis came from a VDJ recombination model fitted to out-of-frame rearrangements, and those results were checked against IGoR. A later analysis scored TCR-TCR, TCR-HLA and TCR-CMV co-occurrence with hypergeometric tests, applying a repertoire-size bias correction to TCR pairs. To estimate false discovery rates, a later analysis permuted the HLA or CMV assignments 20 times. In a later analysis, co-occurring TCRs were grouped using DBSCAN, with TCRdist sequence similarity added in when clustering inside HLA-allele-positive subsets. Repertoires with fewer than 30,000 or more than 120,000 public chains were left out of co-occurrence clustering, as were about five repertoires with anomalous nucleotide sharing. TCRdb's version of the immuneACCESS table is confined to in-frame rearrangements and falls short of the full clone set. An unresolved V gene accounts for under half of the shortfall where checked; the remainder is of unknown origin. The V and J calls and the clone size are those of that table, but D and trimming were determined from the DNA. Recorded for this sample are approximately 110,000 clones; around 61% of them occurred a single time. The ten biggest clones cover roughly 2% of the sample.

CDR1 SGHRS and CDR2 YFSETQ are derived from the germline V gene. V lost 5 bases and J lost 2 bases, and the count of bases not matched to a germline gene is 5. There are 14 amino acids in the CDR3, from cysteine to phenylalanine inclusive. This entry keeps only the CDR3 DNA: 42 bases, framed from base 1. The cohort comprised hundreds of healthy bone marrow donors. At the time of sampling, all cohort members were nominally healthy, though unrecorded immune exposures were likely present. The donor tested CMV seronegative and was one of the 352 seronegative cohort members. Every donor gave a peripheral blood sample, and the peripheral blood mononuclear cells from that sample were used for TCR beta sequencing. Genomic DNA extraction from the blood cell samples was performed with the Qiagen DNeasy Blood Extraction Kit.

The source material was PBMCs. The rearrangement joined TRBV5-1 to TRBJ2-7, with 9 bases aligning to TRBD1. The receptor's source is a woman aged 25 to 39 in good health and CMV-seronegative. The CDR3: CASRPGQGTYEQYF. DNA sequence: TGCGCCAGCAGACCGGGACAGGGAACCTACGAGCAGTACTTC.